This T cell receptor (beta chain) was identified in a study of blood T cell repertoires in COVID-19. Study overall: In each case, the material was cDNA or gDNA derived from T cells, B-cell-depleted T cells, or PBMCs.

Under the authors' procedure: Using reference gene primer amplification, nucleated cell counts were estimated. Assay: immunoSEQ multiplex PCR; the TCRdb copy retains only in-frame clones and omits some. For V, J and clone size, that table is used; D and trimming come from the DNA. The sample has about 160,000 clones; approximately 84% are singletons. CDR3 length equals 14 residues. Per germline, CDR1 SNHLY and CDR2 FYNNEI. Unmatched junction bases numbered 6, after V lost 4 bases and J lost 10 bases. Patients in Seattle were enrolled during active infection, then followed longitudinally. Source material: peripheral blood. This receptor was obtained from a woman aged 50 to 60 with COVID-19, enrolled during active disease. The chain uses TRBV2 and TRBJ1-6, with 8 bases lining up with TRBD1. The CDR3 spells CASSGDRQGSPLHF. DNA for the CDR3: TGTGCCAGCAGTGGGGACAGGCAGGGGTCACCCCTCCACTTT.